Below, 27 T cell receptor beta chains from the same sample are listed, as sequenced in a study of blood T cell repertoires in COVID-19. The assay was immunoSEQ multiplex PCR, and TCRdb's table has in-frame clones only and misses some. The sample shows around 140,000 clones, over 75% of them seen only once. The sequenced sample consisted of peripheral blood. The receptors shown here come from a man aged 18 to 30 with COVID-19, enrolled during active disease.

The V gene is TRBV12-3 or TRBV12-4, the J gene TRBJ1-2, with TRBD1 identical over 7 bases. The CDR3 is made up of 13 amino acids. Germline trimming cut 6 bases from V and 3 bases from J; bases unmatched to any gene: 4. The CDR3 region is CASRGTGDYGYTF. CDR3 DNA sequence: TGTGCCAGCAGAGGAACAGGGGACTATGGCTACACCTTC.

The chain combines TRBV23-1 with TRBJ1-5, with D unresolved. TRBV23-1 is assigned to the ORF class and has an uncertain function. This CDR3 is built from 10 residues. V was trimmed by 8 bases and J by 11 bases, leaving 10 bases between them. The CDR3 DNA follows: TGCGCCAGCCTGACCGGGGCCCAGCATTTT. Translation gives CASLTGAQHF.

This sequence joins TRBV21-1 and TRBJ2-7; TRBD2 reflects the table's D call only, with no check against the DNA. TRBV21-1 is labeled a pseudogene. The CDR3 loop spans 17 amino acids. CDR3 sequence reads: CASSKALAGALTGEQYF. The CDR3, as DNA: TGTGCCAGCAGCAAGGCACTAGCGGGAGCCCTCACGGGCGAGCAGTACTTC.

The table lists this clone with a count of one. The J gene is TRBJ2-2, the V gene TRBV24-1; TRBD1 matches at 8 bases. Germline V gene lookup returns CDR1 KGHDR and CDR2 SFDVKD. The CDR3 is 15 amino acids. V lost 9 bases and J lost 3; bases outside the gene matches: 8. The CDR3: CATRSGTGYTGELFF. The CDR3 DNA follows: TGTGCCACCCGCAGTGGGACAGGTTACACCGGGGAGCTGTTTTTT.

For the CDR3, the DNA is TGTGCCAGCAGCTTTCGTACGGGAGTAACAGATACGCAGTATTTT. Amino acids: CASSFRTGVTDTQYF. The rearrangement joins TRBV7-2 to TRBJ2-3; tentatively, D is TRBD2 (6 bases). The V and J ends lost 3 bases and 3 bases respectively, with 13 bases between them. CDR3 size: 15 residues. Germline loops: CDR1 SGHTA, CDR2 FQGNSA.

The chain is built from TRBV12-3 or TRBV12-4 and TRBJ2-2, with a tentative D call TRBD1 (5 bases). V shed 7 bases and J shed 6 bases, with 9 bases lying between them. The CDR3 contains 12 residues. CDR3 nucleotide sequence: TGTGCCAGCATCAGGGTGTCCGGGGAGCTGTTTTTT. Translation: CASIRVSGELFF.

The chain employs TRBV19 and TRBJ2-7; D possibly corresponds to TRBD1 (5 bases). Trimming stripped 5 bases from V and 5 bases from J, with 13 bases between. Germline V gene lookup returns CDR1 LNHDA and CDR2 SQIVND (reference sequence). This CDR3 comprises 13 residues. The chain's CDR3 is CASSSWQGDEQYF. The CDR3 region has the DNA TGTGCCAGTAGTTCGTGGCAGGGTGACGAGCAGTACTTC.

The chain carries TRBV30 and TRBJ2-1; 7 bases fit TRBD1. CDR3 length: 15 residues. V was pared by 1 base and J by 0 bases, with 3 bases of the junction left unmatched. Per the germline V gene, CDR1 is GTSNPN and CDR2 is SVGIG (reference sequence). Written as DNA, the CDR3 is TGTGCCTGGAGTGGGGGACAGAACTCCTACAATGAGCAGTTCTTC. Amino acids: CAWSGGQNSYNEQFF.

The chain employs TRBV9 and TRBJ2-2; a possible D gene is TRBD2 (5 bases). The CDR3 spans 15 residues. The germline V gene has CDR1 SGDLS and CDR2 YYNGEE. V gave up 0 bases and J gave up 7 bases, with 13 bases separating them. CDR3 DNA sequence: TGTGCCAGCAGCGTAGAGCCAGGAGGTGGCGGGGAGCTGTTTTTT. Translation gives CASSVEPGGGGELFF.

The chain employs TRBV6-5 and TRBJ1-2; 12 bases match TRBD1. The CDR3 length is 12 residues. Germline CDR1 MNHEY, CDR2 SVGAGI. V lost 7 bases and J lost 8; bases outside the gene matches: 2. CDR3 amino acids: CASIGTGGGYTF. The CDR3 DNA follows: TGTGCCAGCATCGGGACAGGGGGCGGCTACACCTTC.

V and J are TRBV6-5 and TRBJ2-1; 8 bases map to TRBD1. After removal of 7 bases from V and 9 bases from J, the junction contained 5 bases not matched to a gene. Germline V CDR1 and CDR2: MNHEY, SVGAGI. The CDR3 contains 12 residues. This chain's CDR3 is CASKDRVSEQFF. CDR3 nucleotide sequence: TGTGCCAGCAAGGACAGGGTCAGTGAGCAGTTCTTC.

On this clone: Relative to the germline gene, one junction end is altered; a read error may explain this. The J gene is TRBJ1-4, the V gene TRBV5-4; 8 bases agree with TRBD1. This CDR3 spans 14 amino acids. The germline V gene has CDR1 SGHNT and CDR2 YYREEE (reference sequence). As DNA, the CDR3 is TGTGCCAGCAGCTTGGACAGGGGGACGGAAAAACTGCTTTTT. Residues: CASSLDRGTEKLLF.

V gene TRBV10-2 combines with J gene TRBJ2-1, with 8 bases lining up with TRBD2. Trimming cost V 8 bases and J 8 bases; bases outside gene matches: 8. Germline CDR1 is WSHSY and CDR2 is SAAADI. The CDR3 length is 13 residues. CDR3 loop: CASAFGGVDEQFF. CDR3 DNA: TGCGCCAGCGCCTTCGGGGGGGTCGATGAGCAGTTCTTC.

This clone was detected only once. The rearrangement uses TRBV10-2 and TRBJ2-7; TRBD2 matches at 7 bases. Unmatched junction bases numbered 8, after V lost 1 base and J lost 5 bases. In germline, CDR1 is WSHSY, CDR2 SAAADI. This CDR3 contains 15 residues. This CDR3 reads CASSEYGGGPNEQYF. CDR3 DNA: TGCGCCAGCAGTGAGTATGGGGGAGGGCCGAACGAGCAGTACTTC.

V usage is TRBV28 and J usage is TRBJ1-3; TRBD1 is a possible D gene (5 bases). V was pared by 4 bases and J by 0 bases, with 16 bases between. There are 17 residues in the CDR3. The germline V gene encodes CDR1 MDHEN and CDR2 SYDVKM. The CDR3 DNA reads TGTGCCAGCAGTTCCCTGATAAGGGGTTTCTCTGGAAACACCATATATTTT. Translated: CASSSLIRGFSGNTIYF.

The CDR3 sequence is CASTRRLTGANVLTF. CDR3 sequence (DNA): TGTGCCAGCACCCGGAGGCTAACTGGGGCCAACGTCCTGACTTTC. This chain links TRBV5-8 with TRBJ2-6; possible D gene TRBD2, 5 bases. Germline CDR1 and CDR2: SGHTS and YDEGEE. CDR3 length: 15 residues. V lost 6 bases to trimming and J lost 2 bases, with 12 bases between them.

The gene calls are TRBV21-1 and TRBJ1-2; the table's D call of TRBD1 was not tested on the DNA. TRBV21-1 represents a pseudogene. The CDR3 contains 12 residues. The CDR3 DNA follows: TGTGCCAGCATCCAGGGTTCGTATGGCTACACCTTC. Translated, it gives CASIQGSYGYTF.

The rearrangement uses TRBV27 and TRBJ2-1; 7 bases line up with TRBD1. V trimming: 7 bases; J trimming: 2 bases; junction bases outside the gene matches: 2. The CDR3 consists of 13 residues. Per germline, CDR1 MNHEY and CDR2 SMNVEV (reference sequence). CDR3 nucleotide sequence: TGTGCCAGCATGACAGGGACCTACAATGAGCAGTTCTTC. This gives the protein CASMTGTYNEQFF.

In this sample, this clone turned up once. V usage is TRBV7-6 and J usage is TRBJ1-3, with 8 bases identical to TRBD1. The CDR3 runs to 16 residues. Germline values: CDR1 SGHVS, CDR2 FNYEAQ. Trimming took 4 bases from V and 0 from J; bases not matched to a gene: 5. The CDR3 sequence: CASSWDRSSSGNTIYF. The CDR3 DNA reads as TGTGCCAGCAGCTGGGACAGGTCGTCCTCTGGAAACACCATATATTTT.

The V call is TRBV11-3, the J call TRBJ2-2; D may be TRBD1 (5 bases). V was trimmed by 4 bases and J by 6 bases, leaving 9 bases between them. The CDR3 covers 13 residues. Germline V gene lookup returns CDR1 SGHNT and CDR2 YENEEA. The CDR3 nucleotides are TGTGCCAGCAGCTCGTCCAGGGCCGGGGAGCTGTTTTTT. Its protein product is CASSSSRAGELFF.

This clone was observed a few times. An end of the junction differs from the germline gene, which may be a read error. The chain links TRBV4-1 to TRBJ1-4; 7 bases fit TRBD1. The CDR3 length is 17 residues. The V gene's germline CDR1 is MGHRA and CDR2 YSYEKL. Here the CDR3 DNA reads TGCGCCAGCAGCCAACGCGCTACCGGGACAGCAAATGAAAAACTGCTTTTT. It translates to CASSQRATGTANEKLLF.

The chain carries TRBV27 and TRBJ2-7, with D unresolved. The V and J ends lost 6 bases and 3 bases respectively, with 6 bases between them. Germline CDR1 MNHEY, CDR2 SMNVEV (reference sequence). This CDR3 is 11 amino acids long. The CDR3: CASRSYYEQYF. CDR3 bases: TGTGCCAGCAGGAGTTACTACGAGCAGTACTTC.

This chain connects TRBV13 to TRBJ1-2; weak D call: TRBD1 (6 bases). The germline V gene has CDR1 PRHDT and CDR2 FYEKMQ (reference sequence). Trimming took off 1 base at V and 6 bases at J, with 15 bases between the two ends. This CDR3 spans 15 amino acids. Written as DNA, the CDR3 is TGTGCCAGCAGCTTAGAGAGGGGGATCCCTGATGGCTACACCTTC. Its protein product is CASSLERGIPDGYTF.

The rearrangement uses TRBV9 and TRBJ1-6; D not certain. V lost 0 bases to trimming and J lost 0 bases, with 7 bases between them. CDR3 length equals 16 residues. Germline V gene sequence: CDR1 SGDLS, CDR2 YYNGEE. The CDR3 DNA follows: TGTGCCAGCAGCGTAGCTTCGAGCTCCTATAATTCACCCCTCCACTTT. It specifies CASSVASSSYNSPLHF.

The rearrangement joins TRBV28 to TRBJ1-5; D possibly corresponds to TRBD1 (6 bases). In germline, CDR1 is MDHEN, CDR2 SYDVKM. The CDR3 is 16 amino acids. V was shortened by 2 bases and J by 6 bases, with 17 bases between the two germline ends. CDR3 protein: CASSLATGRLLQPQHF. CDR3 nucleotide sequence: TGTGCCAGCAGTTTAGCAACAGGGCGGCTTCTTCAGCCCCAGCATTTT.

The chain links TRBV2 to TRBJ2-7, with 8 bases matching TRBD2. The CDR3 sequence is 11 residues long. Germline loops: CDR1 SNHLY, CDR2 FYNNEI. After removal of 6 bases from V and 10 bases from J, the junction contained 5 bases not matched to a gene. The CDR3 loop reads CASSSGSAQYF. The CDR3 DNA reads TGTGCCAGCAGCAGCGGGAGCGCCCAGTACTTC.

In this sample, this clone turned up once. This chain connects TRBV6-2 or TRBV6-3 to TRBJ2-2; D remains unclear. Germline values: CDR1 MNHEY, CDR2 SVGEGT. The CDR3 covers 15 residues. V shed 2 bases and J shed 3 bases, with 10 bases lying between them. This chain's CDR3 is CASSYSVGYTGELFF. CDR3 in DNA: TGTGCCAGCAGTTACAGCGTCGGCTACACCGGGGAGCTGTTTTTT.